This T cell receptor beta chain was sequenced in a study of T cells in Graves' hyperthyroidism and ophthalmopathy. Turning to the study itself: Peripheral blood was secured at the point of initial diagnosis, before any treatment. Study-level points and caveats: Stable hyperthyroidism and ophthalmopathy were separated using 13 V-J signatures.

The CDR3 consists of 15 residues. In germline, CDR1 is SGHDT, CDR2 YYEEEE. V lost 5 bases, J lost 3 bases, and 12 bases lay in between. RNA transcripts were the template for amplifying TCR beta CDR3 regions. The study used the HTBI primer set for a first-round RT-PCR of the TCR CDR3. From the multiplex PCR reads, TCRdb called clonotypes with MiXCR, one entry per CDR3 protein. Of some 300,000 distinct CDR3 sequences listed, 13% are singletons. This clonotype was found many times. Antigen: not known. The chain has TRBV5-6 and TRBJ2-6; weak D call: TRBD1 (6 bases). This sequence originates from a young woman with Graves' hyperthyroidism that later progressed to Graves' ophthalmopathy. The sequenced sample consisted of blood. CDR3 residues: CASSKNRVGANVLTF. CDR3 sequence (DNA): TGTGCCAGCAGTAAAAACAGGGTTGGGGCCAACGTCCTGACTTTC.